This paragraph covers one T cell receptor (beta chain) sequence. Sequencing used immunoSEQ multiplex PCR; TCRdb keeps in-frame clones, though not all of them. The data show about 46,000 clones, around 88% seen once. This specimen comes from a study of blood T cell repertoires in COVID-19. V shed 6 bases and J shed 2 bases, with 14 bases lying between them. This CDR3 has 15 amino acids. Germline V gene lookup returns CDR1 LNHDA and CDR2 SQIVND (reference sequence). This chain connects TRBV19 to TRBJ1-5, with D possibly being TRBD1 (6 bases). This TCR was recovered from a woman over 75 with acute or convalescent COVID-19. Sequencing was performed on peripheral blood. The DNA of the CDR3 is TGTGCCAGTAGAGTCCTCTGGACAGGCAATCAGCCCCAGCATTTT. It yields the protein CASRVLWTGNQPQHF.